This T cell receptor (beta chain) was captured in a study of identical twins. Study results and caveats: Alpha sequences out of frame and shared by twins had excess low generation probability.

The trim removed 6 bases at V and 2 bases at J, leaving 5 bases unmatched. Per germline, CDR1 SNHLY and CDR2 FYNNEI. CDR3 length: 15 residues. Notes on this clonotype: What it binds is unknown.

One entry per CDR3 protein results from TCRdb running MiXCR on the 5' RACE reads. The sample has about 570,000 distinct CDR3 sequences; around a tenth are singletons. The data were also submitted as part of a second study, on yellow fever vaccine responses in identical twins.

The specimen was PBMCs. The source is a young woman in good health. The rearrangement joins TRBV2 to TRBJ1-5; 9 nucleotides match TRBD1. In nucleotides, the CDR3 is TGTGCCAGCAGCACGGGACAGGGAGGCAATCAGCCCCAGCATTTT. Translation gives CASSTGQGGNQPQHF.